This T cell receptor beta chain was obtained from a study of cytomegalovirus exposure and HLA in healthy donors. Study-level points and caveats: Reports showed the classifier diagnosing cytomegalovirus status with high specificity and sensitivity.

As regards this clone: Its specificity is not known.

The V gene's germline CDR1 is MNHNY and CDR2 SVGAGI (reference sequence). The V gene lost 4 bases and the J gene lost 0 bases, with 12 bases spanning the gap. This CDR3 spans 16 amino acids. Some clones are missing from TCRdb's copy, which holds only in-frame ones; the method was immunoSEQ multiplex PCR. Counted here are approximately 160,000 clones, about 82% occurring once; the ten biggest clones make up approximately 2%. Sequenced: PBMCs. The chain has TRBV6-6 and TRBJ1-4; D remains unclear. This TCR was sampled from a man aged 25 to 40 in good health and CMV-seropositive. The CDR3 protein is CASSFIQLTTNEKLFF. DNA of the CDR3: TGTGCCAGCAGTTTCATACAGTTGACAACTAATGAAAAACTGTTTTTT.